The 20 T cell receptor beta chains presented below share a single source sample, sequenced in a study of Tregs in tolerant kidney transplant recipients. Data came from immunoSEQ multiplex PCR; TCRdb stores just in-frame clones and leaves some out. The table records about 110,000 clones, nearly 90% of them present only once. The specimen comprised CD4+ T cells from blood, sampled before the transplant. The source of these receptors is a human donor who received a combined kidney and bone marrow transplant.

The chain carries TRBV15 and TRBJ2-7, with 12 bases that match TRBD1. CDR3 length: 17 amino acids. The trim removed 0 bases at V and 6 bases at J, leaving 9 bases unmatched. CDR1 LNHNV and CDR2 YYDKDF come from the germline V gene (reference sequence). This chain's CDR3 is CATSRDPPGQGAPEQYF. In DNA, the CDR3 is TGTGCCACCAGCAGAGATCCCCCGGGACAGGGGGCGCCCGAGCAGTACTTC.

V is TRBV19 and J is TRBJ1-6; D might be TRBD1 (6 bases). The CDR3 consists of 14 residues. Per germline, CDR1 LNHDA and CDR2 SQIVND (reference sequence). Deletions cut 3 bases from V and 9 bases from J, with 12 bases between. In DNA form, the CDR3 reads TGTGCCAGTAGTATCGGCAGGGGCGGTTCACCCCTCCACTTT. Translating it yields CASSIGRGGSPLHF.

The chain recombines TRBV5-1 with TRBJ1-5; unclear D gene. Trimming cost V 0 bases and J 7 bases, with 11 bases left between them. This CDR3 contains 14 residues. Germline CDR1 SGHRS, CDR2 YFSETQ. For the CDR3, the DNA is TGCGCCAGCAGCTTGGGGGCGGGTTACCAGCCCCAGCATTTT. Its translation is CASSLGAGYQPQHF.

The V and J genes are TRBV5-1 and TRBJ2-2, with 9 bases matching TRBD2. Trimming at V came to 4 bases and at J to 6 bases, leaving 10 bases not matched to a gene. The length of the CDR3 is 16 residues. Germline V gene data show CDR1 as SGHRS and CDR2 as YFSETQ. CDR3 nucleotides: TGCGCCAGCAGCCCGAGTAGCGGGAGTAGGTCCGGGGAGCTGTTTTTT. Translating gives CASSPSSGSRSGELFF.

The V and J genes are TRBV13 and TRBJ2-7, with D unclear. V lost 2 bases to trimming and J lost 4 bases, with 9 bases between them. Germline CDR1 is PRHDT and CDR2 is FYEKMQ (reference sequence). The CDR3 spans 13 residues. The CDR3 nucleotides are TGTGCCAGCAGCTTATTACGAGGTTACGAGCAGTACTTC. Amino acids: CASSLLRGYEQYF.

The V and J genes are TRBV7-2 and TRBJ1-3, with 7 bases fitting TRBD1. Germline V CDR1 and CDR2: SGHTA, FQGNSA. This CDR3 contains 13 residues. The V and J ends lost 5 bases and 4 bases, in that order; junction bases with no gene match: 2. CDR3 coding DNA: TGTGCCAGCAGCCCGGACAGGGGAAACACCATATATTTT. Encoded protein: CASSPDRGNTIYF.

The chain joins TRBV29-1 to TRBJ1-1; a weak D match, TRBD1 (6 bases). Trimming took 2 bases from V and 5 from J, leaving 18 bases between them. The CDR3 sequence is 15 residues long. Germline values: CDR1 SQVTM, CDR2 ANQGSEA. Here the CDR3 reads CSVERRQGTGTEAFF. DNA of the CDR3: TGCAGCGTTGAAAGGCGGCAGGGGACGGGAACTGAAGCTTTCTTT.

V usage is TRBV19 and J usage is TRBJ1-5, with a weak D call TRBD1 (5 bases). This CDR3 is 12 amino acids long. With 10 bases removed from V and 0 bases from J, the gap between germline ends came to 7 bases. Germline V gene data show CDR1 as LNHDA and CDR2 as SQIVND (reference sequence). The CDR3 is CATRDSNQPQHF. In DNA, the CDR3 is TGTGCCACCAGGGATAGCAATCAGCCCCAGCATTTT.

The chain couples TRBV11-2 to TRBJ2-7; TRBD2 agrees at 10 bases. Unmatched junction bases numbered 3, after V lost 3 bases and J lost 4 bases. Germline values: CDR1 SGHAT, CDR2 FQNNGV. The CDR3 runs to 14 residues. CDR3 sequence (DNA): TGTGCCAGCAGCTTGCCTAGCGGGAGATACGAGCAGTACTTC. Its translation: CASSLPSGRYEQYF.

The V gene is TRBV7-2, the J gene TRBJ2-1; possible D gene TRBD2, 6 bases. Germline assignment: CDR1 SGHTA and CDR2 FQGNSA. The CDR3 has 16 residues. Trimming took off 2 bases at V and 7 bases at J, with 18 bases between the two ends. The CDR3: CASSLQGGIEYNEQFF. The CDR3 nucleotides are TGTGCCAGCAGCTTACAAGGCGGGATAGAGTATAATGAGCAGTTCTTC.

The chain employs TRBV5-4 and TRBJ1-2, with TRBD1 matching 9 bases. The CDR3 consists of 14 residues. V lost 3 bases to trimming and J lost 2 bases; unmatched junction nucleotides: 2. The V gene's germline CDR1 is SGHNT and CDR2 YYREEE (reference sequence). In nucleotides, the CDR3 is TGTGCCAGCAGCTGGACAGGGGCGAACTATGGCTACACCTTC. This sequence encodes CASSWTGANYGYTF.

The chain is built from TRBV27 and TRBJ1-1; 7 positions match TRBD1. This CDR3 contains 14 residues. Germline lookup yields CDR1 MNHEY and CDR2 SMNVEV (reference sequence). V shed 6 bases and J 9 bases; nucleotides not matched to a gene: 13. The CDR3 is CASSRDRAYTQAFF. The CDR3 DNA reads as TGTGCCAGCAGCCGAGACAGGGCTTACACCCAAGCTTTCTTT.

This clone was found once. This sequence joins TRBV19 and TRBJ2-2; TRBD2 might be the D (5 bases). The V gene's germline CDR1 is LNHDA and CDR2 SQIVND (reference sequence). This CDR3 region has 16 residues. The ends were cut back, 3 bases at V and 3 bases at J, with 14 bases in the middle. The CDR3 reads CASSMKTGIHTGELFF. DNA for the CDR3: TGTGCCAGTAGTATGAAGACGGGAATCCACACCGGGGAGCTGTTTTTT. The full variable domain, with the rest looked up from reference TRBV19 and TRBJ2-2, is DGGITQSPKYLFRKEGQNVTLSCEQNLNHDAMYWYRQDPGQGLRLIYYSQIVNDFQKGDIAEGYSVSREKKESFPLTVTSAQKNPTAFYLCASSMKTGIHTGELFFGEGSRLTVL.

The genes are TRBV6-6 and TRBJ2-6, with a tentative D call TRBD2 (5 bases). The CDR3 covers 14 residues. Trimming stripped 9 bases from V and 2 bases from J, with 11 bases between. Germline assignment: CDR1 MNHNY and CDR2 SVGAGI (reference sequence). CDR3 sequence reads: CASGLSPGANVLTF. Written as DNA, the CDR3 is TGTGCCAGTGGACTTTCCCCTGGGGCCAACGTCCTGACTTTC.

The chain couples TRBV6-1 to TRBJ1-2, with 8 bases that match TRBD1. J was trimmed by 2 bases and V by 2 bases; bases with no gene match: 4. Germline V gene data show CDR1 as MNHNS and CDR2 as SASEGT. The CDR3 contains 15 residues. The CDR3 nucleotides read TGTGCCAGCAGTGAAATGGGACAGGTCAACTATGGCTACACCTTC. It specifies CASSEMGQVNYGYTF.

This clone was observed a single time. The chain uses TRBV7-8 and TRBJ2-7, with 8 bases matching TRBD2. Germline V gene lookup returns CDR1 SGHVS and CDR2 FQNEAQ. J lost 2 bases, V lost 5 bases, and 11 bases had no gene match. The CDR3 sequence is 16 residues long. CDR3 DNA sequence: TGTGCCAGCAGCCCGATACTAGCGGACCCCCCCTACGAGCAGTACTTC. Its protein is CASSPILADPPYEQYF.

The CDR3 DNA reads as TGTGCCAGCAGCTCTTCTAGCGGGAGGGTCTATGAGCAGTTCTTC. This codes for CASSSSSGRVYEQFF. The genes are TRBV11-3 and TRBJ2-1; 12 nucleotides align to TRBD2. Germline V gives CDR1 SGHNT, CDR2 YENEEA. This CDR3 is 15 amino acids long. Germline trimming cut 4 bases from V and 8 bases from J; bases unmatched to any gene: 6.

In its sample, this clone was seen a few times. The chain couples TRBV6-6 to TRBJ2-1, with a possible D match to TRBD2 (5 bases). Germline V gene sequence: CDR1 MNHNY, CDR2 SVGAGI (reference sequence). This CDR3 comprises 16 residues. With 2 bases removed from V and 0 bases from J, the gap between germline ends came to 11 bases. This chain's CDR3 is CASSYDRGSSYNEQFF. DNA for the CDR3: TGTGCCAGCAGTTACGACCGAGGGAGCTCCTACAATGAGCAGTTCTTC.

This clone was detected only a few times. The chain is built from TRBV19 and TRBJ1-1; D is ambiguous. Per germline, CDR1 LNHDA and CDR2 SQIVND (reference sequence). This CDR3 contains 12 residues. Trimming removed 3 bases from V and 10 bases from J, with 12 bases in between. The CDR3 loop is CASSMEGWGAFF. Here the CDR3 DNA reads TGTGCCAGTAGTATGGAGGGATGGGGAGCTTTCTTT.

The chain couples TRBV6-4 to TRBJ1-4; D is undetermined. The CDR3 contains 13 residues. Germline-derived CDR1 and CDR2 are MRHNA and SNTAGT. Trimming cost V 2 bases and J 7 bases, with 8 bases left between them. The CDR3 loop is CASSDREGEKLFF. In DNA form, the CDR3 reads TGTGCCAGCAGTGACAGGGAGGGTGAAAAACTGTTTTTT.